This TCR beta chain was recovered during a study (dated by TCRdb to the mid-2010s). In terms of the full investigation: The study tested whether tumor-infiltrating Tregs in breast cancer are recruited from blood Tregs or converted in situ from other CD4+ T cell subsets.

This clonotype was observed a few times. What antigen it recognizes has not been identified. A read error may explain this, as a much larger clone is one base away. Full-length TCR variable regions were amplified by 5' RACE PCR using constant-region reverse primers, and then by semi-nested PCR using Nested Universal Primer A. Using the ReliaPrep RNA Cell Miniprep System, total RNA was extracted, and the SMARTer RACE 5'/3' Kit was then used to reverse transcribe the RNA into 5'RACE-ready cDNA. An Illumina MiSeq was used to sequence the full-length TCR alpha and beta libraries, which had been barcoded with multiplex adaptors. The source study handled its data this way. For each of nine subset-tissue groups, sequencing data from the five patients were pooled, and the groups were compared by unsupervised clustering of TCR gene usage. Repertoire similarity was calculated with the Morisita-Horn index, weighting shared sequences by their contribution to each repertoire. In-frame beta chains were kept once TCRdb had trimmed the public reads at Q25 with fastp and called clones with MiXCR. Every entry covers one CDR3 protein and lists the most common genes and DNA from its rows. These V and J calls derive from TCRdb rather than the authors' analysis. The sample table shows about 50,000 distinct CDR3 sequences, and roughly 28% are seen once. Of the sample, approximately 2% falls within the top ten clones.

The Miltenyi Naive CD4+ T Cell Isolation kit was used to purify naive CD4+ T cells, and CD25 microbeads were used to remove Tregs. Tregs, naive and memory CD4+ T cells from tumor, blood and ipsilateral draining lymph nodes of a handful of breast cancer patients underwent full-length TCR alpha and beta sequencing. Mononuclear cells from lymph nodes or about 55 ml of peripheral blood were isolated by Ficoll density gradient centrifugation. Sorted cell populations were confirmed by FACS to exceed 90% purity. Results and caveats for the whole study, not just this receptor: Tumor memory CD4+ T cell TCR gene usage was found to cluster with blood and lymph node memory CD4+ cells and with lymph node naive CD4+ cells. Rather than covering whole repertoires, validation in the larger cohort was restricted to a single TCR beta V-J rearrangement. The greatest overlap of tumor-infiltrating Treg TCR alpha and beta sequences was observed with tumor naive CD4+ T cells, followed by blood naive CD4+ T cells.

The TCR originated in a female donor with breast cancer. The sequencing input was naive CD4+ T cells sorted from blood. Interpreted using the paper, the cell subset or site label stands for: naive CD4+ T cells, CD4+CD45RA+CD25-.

The CDR3 region has the sequence CASSSLTGYEQYF. The DNA is TGTGCTAGCAGCTCGCTTACGGGTTACGAGCAGTACTTC. The receptor chain draws on TRBV7-7 and TRBJ2-7; too little of a D gene remains to name it. CDR1 and CDR2 (SSHAT, FNYEAQ) derive from the germline V gene (reference sequence). The CDR3 starts with the cysteine, ends with the phenylalanine, and has 13 residues. The read is trimmed to its CDR3 DNA, 39 bases read in frame from base 1.